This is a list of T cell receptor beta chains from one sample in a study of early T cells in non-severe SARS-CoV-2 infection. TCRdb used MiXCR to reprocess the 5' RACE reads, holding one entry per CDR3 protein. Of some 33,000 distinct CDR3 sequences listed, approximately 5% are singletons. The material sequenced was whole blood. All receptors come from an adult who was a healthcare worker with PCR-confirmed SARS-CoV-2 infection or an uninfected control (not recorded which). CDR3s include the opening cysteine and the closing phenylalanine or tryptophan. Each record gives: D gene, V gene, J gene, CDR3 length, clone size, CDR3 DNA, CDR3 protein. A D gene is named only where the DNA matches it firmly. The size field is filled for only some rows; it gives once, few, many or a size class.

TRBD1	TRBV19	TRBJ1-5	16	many	TGTGCCAGTAGTATCGCACAGGGGGCAAGCAATCAGCCCCAGCATTTT	CASSIAQGASNQPQHF
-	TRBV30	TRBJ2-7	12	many	TGTGCCTGGAAGGACTACACCTACGAGCAGTACTTC	CAWKDYTYEQYF
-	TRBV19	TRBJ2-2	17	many	TGTGCCAGTAGTCCCCTGGGACGGCGGACGAACACCGGGGAGCTGTTTTTT	CASSPLGRRTNTGELFF
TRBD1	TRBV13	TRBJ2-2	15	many	TGTGCCAGCAGCTTCGGACAGGGAAACACCGGGGAGCTGTTTTTT	CASSFGQGNTGELFF
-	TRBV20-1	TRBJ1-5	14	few	TGCAGTGCTAGTGACCGGAACGCACAAGGGCCCCAGCATTTT	CSASDRNAQGPQHF
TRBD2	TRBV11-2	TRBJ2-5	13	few	TGTGCCACTTCAGCGGGGGGCAAGGAGACCCAGTACTTC	CATSAGGKETQYF
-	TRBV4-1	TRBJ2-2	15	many	TGCGCCAGCAGCCAAGTCGAAGTTCACACCGGGGAGCTGTTTTTT	CASSQVEVHTGELFF
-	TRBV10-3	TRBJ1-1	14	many	TGTGCCATCAGTGGGGCCAGGGGGAACACTGAAGCTTTCTTT	CAISGARGNTEAFF
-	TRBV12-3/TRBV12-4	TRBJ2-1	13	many	TGTGCCAGCAGTTTCGGCCGGGGATCGGTGCAGTTCTTC	CASSFGRGSVQFF
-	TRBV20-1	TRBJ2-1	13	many	TGCGCCATCGGGGGCGAGTCCTACAATGAGCAGTTCTTC	CAIGGESYNEQFF
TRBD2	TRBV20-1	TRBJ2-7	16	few	TGCAGTGCTTCCGGGACTAGCGGGGGGGACTCCTACGAGCAGTACTTC	CSASGTSGGDSYEQYF
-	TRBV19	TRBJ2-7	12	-	TGTGCCAGTAGTATTTCTACAAACGAGCAGTACTTC	CASSISTNEQYF
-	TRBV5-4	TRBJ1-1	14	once	TGTGCCAGCACCATGGGGGGATTTCGGACTGAAGCTTTCTTT	CASTMGGFRTEAFF
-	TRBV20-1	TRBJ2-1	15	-	TGCAGTGCTAGGAGGGCGGGACGAATCTACAATGAGCAGTTCTTC	CSARRAGRIYNEQFF
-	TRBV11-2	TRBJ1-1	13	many	TGTGCCAGCACCCTCCAGATGAACACTGAAGCTTTCTTT	CASTLQMNTEAFF
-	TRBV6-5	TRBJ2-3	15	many	TGTGCCAGCAGCCCCCAGGGCGCTAGCACAGATACGCAGTATTTT	CASSPQGASTDTQYF
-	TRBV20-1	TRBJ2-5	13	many	TGCAGTGCTAGACCGGCAATCCAAGAGACCCAGTACTTC	CSARPAIQETQYF
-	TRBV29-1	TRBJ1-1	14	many	TGCAGCGTTGAGACGGGTCCAGGAGGGACTGAAGCTTTCTTT	CSVETGPGGTEAFF
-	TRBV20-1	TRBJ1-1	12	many	TGCAGTGCCACGGGGCCGAACACTGAAGCTTTCTTT	CSATGPNTEAFF
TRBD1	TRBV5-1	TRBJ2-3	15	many	TGCGCCAGCAGCCTGGGACAGGGCCGCACAGATACGCAGTATTTT	CASSLGQGRTDTQYF
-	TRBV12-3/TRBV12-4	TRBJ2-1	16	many	TGTGCCAGCAGTCCGATCGTTGGGGTATCATACAATGAGCAGTTCTTC	CASSPIVGVSYNEQFF
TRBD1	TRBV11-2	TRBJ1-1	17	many	TGTGCCAGCAGCCTTAGTACGGACAGGGGATGGAACACTGAAGCTTTCTTT	CASSLSTDRGWNTEAFF
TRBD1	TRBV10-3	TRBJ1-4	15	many	TGTGCCATCGGCGGACAGGGTGGAACTAATGAAAAACTGTTTTTT	CAIGGQGGTNEKLFF
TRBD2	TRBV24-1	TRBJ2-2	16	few	TGTGCCACCAGTGACGCCCTAGCGGGGGTCACCGGGGAGCTGTTTTTT	CATSDALAGVTGELFF
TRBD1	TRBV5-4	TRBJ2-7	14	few	TGTGCCAGCAGCTGGGGACAGGGTATCAACGAGCAGTACTTC	CASSWGQGINEQYF
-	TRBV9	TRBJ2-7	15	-	TGTGCCAGCAGCGTTAGGGCAGGGCCCCCCTACGAGCAGTACTTC	CASSVRAGPPYEQYF
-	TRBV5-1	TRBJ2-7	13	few	TGCGCCAGCAGGCTGACAGGTTCCTACGAGCAGTACTTC	CASRLTGSYEQYF
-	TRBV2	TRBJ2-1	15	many	TGTGCCAGCAGCCTAAGCTTGGTGACAGTCGGTGAGCAGTTCTTC	CASSLSLVTVGEQFF
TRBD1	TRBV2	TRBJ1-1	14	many	TGTGCCAGCAGTTTCCAGACAGGGGGCACTGAAGCTTTCTTT	CASSFQTGGTEAFF
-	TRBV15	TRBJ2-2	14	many	TGTGCCACCGCGCAGGGGACGAACACCGGGGAGCTGTTTTTT	CATAQGTNTGELFF
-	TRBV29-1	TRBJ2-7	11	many	TGCAGCGTTCGAAACTCCTACGAGCAGTACTTC	CSVRNSYEQYF
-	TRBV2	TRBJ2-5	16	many	TGTGCCAGCAGTGGGGCAGCACACTTGTACCAAGAGACCCAGTACTTC	CASSGAAHLYQETQYF
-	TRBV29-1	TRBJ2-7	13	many	TGCAGCGCCGAGTGGGGATTAATCCACGAGCAGTACTTC	CSAEWGLIHEQYF
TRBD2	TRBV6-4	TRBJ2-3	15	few	TGTGCCAGCAGTGAAACTAGCGGGGGCACAGATACGCAGTATTTT	CASSETSGGTDTQYF
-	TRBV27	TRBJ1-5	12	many	TGTGCCAGCGGGTTTGGGGATCAGCCCCAGCATTTT	CASGFGDQPQHF
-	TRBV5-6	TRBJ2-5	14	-	TGTGCCAGCAGCTTTGAGCGGCTCCAAGAGACCCAGTACTTC	CASSFERLQETQYF
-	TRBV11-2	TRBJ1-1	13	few	TGTGCCAGCAGCTTGGGGACCCCCTGGGAAGCTTTCTTT	CASSLGTPWEAFF
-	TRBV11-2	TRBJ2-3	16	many	TGTGCCAGCAGCTTAGCAGTGGGGCGCAAAAGGGATACGCAGTATTTT	CASSLAVGRKRDTQYF
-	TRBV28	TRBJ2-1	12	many	TGTGCCAGCAGTTTTAGGGACTTTGGGCAGTTCTTC	CASSFRDFGQFF
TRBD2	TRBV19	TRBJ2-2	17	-	TGTGCCAGTAGTATGCCTAGCGGGGGGCCTAACACCGGGGAGCTGTTTTTT	CASSMPSGGPNTGELFF
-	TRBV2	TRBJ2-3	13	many	TGTGCCAGCTCGCGGGGCCCCACAGATACGCAGTATTTT	CASSRGPTDTQYF
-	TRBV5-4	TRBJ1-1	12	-	TGTGCCAGCAGCCCTCCGGGCACTGAAGCTTTCTTT	CASSPPGTEAFF
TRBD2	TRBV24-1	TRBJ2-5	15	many	TGTGCCACCAGTGATCCCGGGACTAGTCAAGAGACCCAGTACTTC	CATSDPGTSQETQYF
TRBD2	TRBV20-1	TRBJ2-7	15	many	TGCAGTGCTAGTAGACTAGCGGGGGGTCGCTTTGAGCAGTACTTC	CSASRLAGGRFEQYF
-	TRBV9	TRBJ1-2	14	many	TGTGCCAGCAGCGTAGCGTCAGGGCATTATGGCTACACCTTC	CASSVASGHYGYTF
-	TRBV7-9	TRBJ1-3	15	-	TGTGCCAGCAGCTTAGTCGGGGGGACAGGAAACACCATATATTTT	CASSLVGGTGNTIYF
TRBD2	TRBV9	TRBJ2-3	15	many	TGTGCCAGCAGCGGTAGCGGGGGTGGCACAGATACGCAGTATTTT	CASSGSGGGTDTQYF
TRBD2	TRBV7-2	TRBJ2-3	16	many	TGTGCCAGCAGCTTAGGAGGGGCTAGCGGGGGGGCCGCGCAGTATTTT	CASSLGGASGGAAQYF
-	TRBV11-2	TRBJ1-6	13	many	TGTGCCAGCAGCTTAGGGGTCTCTTCACCCCTCCACTTT	CASSLGVSSPLHF
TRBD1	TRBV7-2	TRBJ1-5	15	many	TGTGCCAGCAGCCCGGGACAGGGGGGCTATCAGCCCCAGCATTTT	CASSPGQGGYQPQHF
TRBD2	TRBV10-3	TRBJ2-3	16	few	TGTGCCATCAGGGACTCTAGCGGGGGGGCCACAGATACGCAGTATTTT	CAIRDSSGGATDTQYF
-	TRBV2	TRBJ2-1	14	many	TGTGCCAGCAGTGACATGAGCTCCTACAATGAGCAGTTCTTC	CASSDMSSYNEQFF
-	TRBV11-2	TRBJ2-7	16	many	TGTGCCAGCAGCTTATGGACAGAAACGAGCTCCTACGAGCAGTACTTC	CASSLWTETSSYEQYF
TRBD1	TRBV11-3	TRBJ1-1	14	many	TGTGCCAGCAGCTTGACAGGGAAGAACACTGAAGCTTTCTTT	CASSLTGKNTEAFF
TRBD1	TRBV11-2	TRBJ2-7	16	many	TGTGCCAGCAGCTCGACAGGGGCGAAGGCGTTCCGCGAGCAGTACTTC	CASSSTGAKAFREQYF
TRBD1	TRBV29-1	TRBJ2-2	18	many	TGCAGCGTGGGGGTGGAGAGGATGACAGGGCCTTACACCGGGGAGCTGTTTTTT	CSVGVERMTGPYTGELFF
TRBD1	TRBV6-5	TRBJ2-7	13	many	TGTGCCAGCAAAGTAGGGGGCAGGTACGAGCAGTACTTC	CASKVGGRYEQYF
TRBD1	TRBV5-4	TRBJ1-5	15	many	TGTGCCAGCAGCCGGCAAGGACAGGGTGCTCAGCCCCAGCATTTT	CASSRQGQGAQPQHF
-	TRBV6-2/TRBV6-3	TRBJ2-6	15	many	TGTGCCAGCAGCCCCGTCATCCCTGGGGCCAACGTCCTGACTTTC	CASSPVIPGANVLTF